Listed below are T cell receptor beta chains from one sample, sequenced in a study of shared clonotypes between healthy human individuals. The table came from immunoSEQ multiplex PCR; TCRdb's copy has only in-frame clones and leaves some out. This table has around 700,000 clones, around 72% appearing once. Source material: memory CD4+ T cells sorted from blood. These receptors originate from a woman aged 25 to 45 in good health. CDR3s include the opening cysteine and the closing phenylalanine or tryptophan. The D gene is left open where the match is weak. Expanded clones are given a class, and other clones once, few, many or no size at all.

J: TRBJ1-5
size: .
V: TRBV7-9
D: .
CDR3: CASSLLCSTTAQPQHF
DNA: TGTGCCAGCAGCTTACTTTGCTCGACGACGGCTCAGCCCCAGCATTTT

J: TRBJ2-6
size: .
V: TRBV15
D: .
CDR3: CATSRDSWDADGANVLTF
DNA: TGTGCCACCAGCAGAGATAGTTGGGATGCTGATGGGGCCAACGTCCTGACTTTC

J: TRBJ2-2
size: .
V: TRBV14
D: .
CDR3: CASSRQLTGELFF
DNA: TGTGCCAGCAGCCGACAGCTCACCGGGGAGCTGTTTTTT

J: TRBJ1-2
size: .
V: TRBV29-1
D: .
CDR3: CSVPKGGPYANYGYTF
DNA: TGCAGCGTTCCCAAGGGGGGGCCCTACGCTAACTATGGCTACACCTTC

J: TRBJ2-6
size: .
V: TRBV5-1
D: .
CDR3: CASSLGDSGANVLTF
DNA: TGCGCCAGCAGCTTAGGAGACTCTGGGGCCAACGTCCTGACTTTC

J: TRBJ1-2
size: .
V: TRBV5-1
D: .
CDR3: CASSHGPTGDGSGYTF
DNA: TGCGCCAGCAGCCATGGCCCCACGGGAGACGGTTCTGGCTACACCTTC

J: TRBJ2-7
size: .
V: TRBV5-1
D: .
CDR3: CASSPSDLSYEQYF
DNA: TGCGCCAGCAGCCCTTCTGATCTATCCTACGAGCAGTACTTC

J: TRBJ2-5
size: .
V: TRBV7-9
D: TRBD1
CDR3: CASSRQGRQETQYF
DNA: TGTGCCAGCAGCCGACAGGGCCGGCAAGAGACCCAGTACTTC

J: TRBJ1-2
size: .
V: TRBV30
D: .
CDR3: CAWSAGKAGGYTF
DNA: TGTGCCTGGAGTGCCGGGAAAGCGGGTGGCTACACCTTC

J: TRBJ1-5
size: .
V: TRBV5-5
D: .
CDR3: CASSRDGRGESLQHF
DNA: TGTGCCAGCAGCAGGGACGGTAGGGGCGAGTCTCTCCAGCATTTT

J: TRBJ1-1
size: .
V: TRBV5-1
D: .
CDR3: CASSLGVDSSTEAFF
DNA: TGCGCCAGCAGCTTGGGGGTGGACAGTTCCACTGAAGCTTTCTTT

J: TRBJ2-1
size: .
V: TRBV2
D: TRBD2
CDR3: CASSEPGLVEEEQFF
DNA: TGTGCCAGCAGTGAACCGGGACTAGTAGAGGAGGAGCAGTTCTTC

J: TRBJ1-5
size: .
V: TRBV19
D: .
CDR3: CASSPRAQRYSNQPQHF
DNA: TGTGCCAGTAGTCCCCGTGCGCAACGTTATAGCAATCAGCCCCAGCATTTT

J: TRBJ1-1
size: .
V: TRBV7-9
D: .
CDR3: CASSPYGQRGTEAFF
DNA: TGTGCCAGCAGCCCCTACGGCCAAAGGGGCACTGAAGCTTTCTTT

J: TRBJ2-7
size: once
V: TRBV28
D: .
CDR3: CASSTNYEQYF
DNA: TGTGCCAGCAGTACGAACTACGAGCAGTACTTC

J: TRBJ2-3
size: .
V: TRBV2
D: .
CDR3: CASRDVRTPTDTQYF
DNA: TGTGCCAGCAGAGATGTCAGGACCCCCACAGATACGCAGTATTTT

J: TRBJ2-7
size: once
V: TRBV2
D: .
CDR3: CASRRWESYEQYF
DNA: TGTGCCAGCAGGAGGTGGGAGAGCTACGAGCAGTACTTC

J: TRBJ2-7
size: .
V: TRBV28
D: TRBD2
CDR3: CASSSGLAEQYF
DNA: TGTGCCAGCAGCTCGGGACTAGCGGAGCAGTACTTC

J: TRBJ1-1
size: .
V: TRBV7-2
D: .
CDR3: CASSLEPDTEAFF
DNA: TGTGCCAGCAGCTTAGAACCAGACACTGAAGCTTTCTTT

J: TRBJ2-1
size: .
V: TRBV7-3
D: .
CDR3: CASSMGGHPFNEQFF
DNA: TGTGCCAGCAGTATGGGCGGGCATCCTTTCAATGAGCAGTTCTTC

J: TRBJ2-3
size: .
V: TRBV4-1
D: TRBD2
CDR3: CASRQPHHKREFTDTQYF
DNA: TGCGCCAGCAGGCAACCTCATCATAAGCGGGAGTTCACAGATACGCAGTATTTT

J: TRBJ1-4
size: many
V: TRBV6-5
D: .
CDR3: CASSYSIREANEKLFF
DNA: TGTGCCAGCAGTTACTCGATCAGGGAGGCTAATGAAAAACTGTTTTTT

J: TRBJ2-7
size: .
V: TRBV10-2
D: .
CDR3: CASSLSSYEQYF
DNA: TGCGCCAGCAGTCTGAGCTCCTACGAGCAGTACTTC

J: TRBJ2-3
size: few
V: TRBV28
D: TRBD1
CDR3: CASTGQGDTQYF
DNA: TGTGCCAGCACCGGACAGGGGGATACGCAGTATTTT

J: TRBJ2-2
size: .
V: TRBV27
D: TRBD1
CDR3: CASSPRTGGAGGELFF
DNA: TGTGCCAGCAGTCCACGGACAGGGGGCGCTGGCGGGGAGCTGTTTTTT

J: TRBJ2-7
size: .
V: TRBV11-2
D: .
CDR3: CASSLKRRGVGEQYF
DNA: TGTGCCAGCAGCCTCAAACGTCGTGGCGTGGGCGAGCAGTACTTC

J: TRBJ2-7
size: once
V: TRBV4-1
D: TRBD2
CDR3: CASSQILAGGGEQYF
DNA: TGCGCCAGCAGCCAAATACTAGCGGGAGGGGGCGAGCAGTACTTC

J: TRBJ2-7
size: once
V: TRBV6-9
D: .
CDR3: CASRSQLVSGEQYF
DNA: TGTGCCAGCAGATCCCAGCTGGTATCGGGCGAGCAGTACTTC

J: TRBJ2-7
size: .
V: TRBV25-1
D: .
CDR3: CASRDHHYEQYF
DNA: TGTGCCAGCAGGGACCACCACTACGAGCAGTACTTC

J: TRBJ1-5
size: .
V: TRBV9
D: .
CDR3: CASSVGGQRDQPQHF
DNA: TGTGCCAGCAGCGTAGGAGGGCAGCGGGATCAGCCCCAGCATTTT

J: TRBJ2-1
size: once
V: TRBV12-5
D: TRBD2
CDR3: CASGAGGQGEQFF
DNA: TGTGCTAGTGGAGCGGGAGGGCAGGGTGAGCAGTTCTTC

J: TRBJ2-1
size: few
V: TRBV4-2
D: TRBD2
CDR3: CASSQAGGDLREQFF
DNA: TGTGCCAGCAGCCAAGCCGGGGGGGACTTAAGGGAGCAGTTCTTC

J: TRBJ1-5
size: .
V: TRBV10-1
D: .
CDR3: CARHSCNQPQHF
DNA: TGCGCCAGACACTCTTGCAATCAGCCCCAGCATTTT

J: TRBJ2-5
size: few
V: TRBV30
D: .
CDR3: CAWSVRSQQETQYF
DNA: TGTGCCTGGAGTGTGCGGTCTCAACAAGAGACCCAGTACTTC

J: TRBJ1-5
size: few
V: TRBV15
D: .
CDR3: CATSTYRISNQPQHF
DNA: TGTGCCACCAGCACCTACAGGATTAGCAATCAGCCCCAGCATTTT

J: TRBJ2-1
size: .
V: TRBV10-3
D: .
CDR3: CAISDGREGANNEQFF
DNA: TGTGCCATCAGTGACGGACGGGAGGGGGCGAACAATGAGCAGTTCTTC

J: TRBJ2-2
size: .
V: TRBV5-1
D: TRBD2
CDR3: CASSRLAGPNTGELFF
DNA: TGCGCCAGCTCAAGACTAGCGGGCCCGAACACCGGGGAGCTGTTTTTT

J: TRBJ2-6
size: .
V: TRBV2
D: TRBD1
CDR3: CASSSPRTGVASGANVLTF
DNA: TGTGCCAGCAGCTCTCCAAGAACAGGGGTGGCCTCTGGGGCCAACGTCCTGACTTTC

J: TRBJ2-5
size: .
V: TRBV19
D: .
CDR3: CASSRSLSLPEETQYF
DNA: TGTGCCAGCAGTCGATCCCTTAGCCTCCCGGAGGAGACCCAGTACTTC

J: TRBJ2-2
size: many
V: TRBV6-1
D: .
CDR3: CASSGQADGELFF
DNA: TGTGCCAGCAGTGGGCAGGCGGACGGGGAGCTGTTTTTT

J: TRBJ1-5
size: .
V: TRBV19
D: .
CDR3: CASSIEARRQQPQHF
DNA: TGTGCCAGTAGTATAGAGGCGAGAAGGCAACAGCCCCAGCATTTT

J: TRBJ2-2
size: .
V: TRBV5-8
D: TRBD2
CDR3: CASSLGLAETGELFF
DNA: TGTGCCAGCAGCTTGGGACTAGCGGAAACCGGGGAGCTGTTTTTT

J: TRBJ1-4
size: .
V: TRBV6-1
D: .
CDR3: CASNRDTSNEKLFF
DNA: TGTGCCAGCAATAGAGACACGAGTAATGAAAAACTGTTTTTT

J: TRBJ2-7
size: .
V: TRBV9
D: TRBD2
CDR3: CASSVAAGSVYEQYF
DNA: TGTGCCAGCAGCGTAGCAGCGGGGAGTGTCTACGAGCAGTACTTC

J: TRBJ1-1
size: .
V: TRBV4-1
D: .
CDR3: CASSQRPGTWVSTEAFF
DNA: TGCGCCAGCAGCCAACGTCCCGGGACGTGGGTGAGCACTGAAGCTTTCTTT

J: TRBJ2-1
size: .
V: TRBV5-3
D: TRBD2
CDR3: CARSWAMGGRVEVYNEQFF
DNA: TGTGCCAGAAGCTGGGCGATGGGCGGGAGGGTAGAAGTCTACAATGAGCAGTTCTTC

J: TRBJ2-5
size: few
V: TRBV2
D: .
CDR3: CASSGEGQGQETQYF
DNA: TGTGCCAGCAGTGGAGAGGGGCAGGGGCAAGAGACCCAGTACTTC